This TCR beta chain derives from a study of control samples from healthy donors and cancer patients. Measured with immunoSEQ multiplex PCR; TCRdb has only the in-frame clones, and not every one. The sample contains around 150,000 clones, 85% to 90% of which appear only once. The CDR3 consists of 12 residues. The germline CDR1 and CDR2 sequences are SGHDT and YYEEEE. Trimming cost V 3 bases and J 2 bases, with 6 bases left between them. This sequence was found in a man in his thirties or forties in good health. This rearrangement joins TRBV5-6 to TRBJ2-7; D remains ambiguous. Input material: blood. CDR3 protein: CASSSIAYEQYF. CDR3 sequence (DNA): TGTGCCAGCAGCTCTATTGCCTACGAGCAGTACTTC.